Here is one T cell receptor beta chain with its context. What it recognizes is unknown. TCRdb keeps only in-frame clones here, not all; method: immunoSEQ multiplex PCR. The sample carries under 25,000 clones, under 85% recorded once. This CDR3 is 14 amino acids long. Germline CDR1 is MNHEY and CDR2 is SVGAGI. Germline trimming cut 2 bases from V and 2 bases from J; bases unmatched to any gene: 0. This sample was taken from a study of OX40 agonist ivuxolimab in advanced cancers. Study-wide background: Every 2 weeks, ivuxolimab was infused into the patients intravenously at between 0.01 and 10 mg/kg. Prior anti-PD-1, anti-PD-L1 or anti-CTLA-4 therapy did not bar entry, and less than 50% had some. Study results and limitations: The study observed clonal expansion of CD4+ and CD8+ blood T cells by week 6 at 0.1 to 3.0 mg/kg. The average count of expanded clones was higher among CD8+ T cells than among CD4+.

V usage is TRBV6-5 and J usage is TRBJ2-1; 7 bases fit TRBD1. The TCR was taken from an adult with an advanced solid tumor such as melanoma, head and neck, liver or kidney cancer. Sequenced here: CD4+ or CD8+ T cells sorted from blood, sampled in a trial of the OX40 agonist ivuxolimab. CDR3 residues: CASSYQGAYNEQFF. CDR3 coding DNA: TGTGCCAGCAGTTACCAGGGGGCCTACAATGAGCAGTTCTTC.